Below are 22 T cell receptor beta chains sequenced from a single sample in a study of beta chain features in type 1 diabetes. Expressed TCRB transcripts got sequenced, as all isolated RNA was reverse transcribed. TCRdb keeps only in-frame clones here, not all; method: immunoSEQ multiplex PCR. The table records about 250,000 clones, roughly 13% of them present only once. The sample was naive CD4+ T cells from blood. These receptors originate from a woman aged 40 to 50 in good health.

The rearrangement joins TRBV25-1 to TRBJ1-5; D is ambiguous. The CDR3 extends over 14 amino acids. The ends were cut back, 3 bases at V and 7 bases at J, with 13 bases in the middle. Germline CDR1 MGHDK, CDR2 SYGVNS. CDR3 nucleotide sequence: TGTGCCAGCAGTGAGGGTGGGCGCCTGCAGCCCCAGCATTTT. Encoded protein: CASSEGGRLQPQHF.

This clone has only a few counts. The rearrangement links TRBV10-3 to TRBJ2-5, with D possibly being TRBD2 (6 bases). The CDR3 runs to 13 residues. V gave up 6 bases and J gave up 4 bases, with 12 bases separating them. Germline CDR1 and CDR2: ENHRY and SYGVKD. The CDR3 region is CAISSGLRETQYF. The CDR3 DNA reads TGTGCCATCAGCAGCGGACTACGAGAGACCCAGTACTTC.

The chain joins TRBV6-5 to TRBJ1-5; no reliable D call. The CDR3 spans 15 residues. Germline V gene data show CDR1 as MNHEY and CDR2 as SVGAGI. V gave up 3 bases and J gave up 5 bases, with 14 bases separating them. The DNA of the CDR3 is TGTGCCAGCAGTTATGGTTTGCGGCCAGATCAGCCCCAGCATTTT. Its protein is CASSYGLRPDQPQHF.

This clone has only a few counts. This rearrangement joins TRBV19 to TRBJ2-1; 11 nucleotides match TRBD2. The CDR3 covers 14 residues. The V gene's germline CDR1 is LNHDA and CDR2 SQIVND (reference sequence). Losses at the gene ends were 7 bases for V and 4 bases for J; bases not matched to a gene: 3. The CDR3 protein is CASKTSGEYNEQFF. The DNA for the CDR3 is TGTGCCAGTAAGACTAGCGGGGAATACAATGAGCAGTTCTTC.

The gene calls are TRBV6-6 and TRBJ1-2; 10 bases match TRBD1. The CDR3 spans 16 residues. J gave up 4 bases and V 5 bases, and 10 bases lay outside the gene matches. Germline loops: CDR1 MNHNY, CDR2 SVGAGI (reference sequence). The CDR3 DNA reads as TGTGCCAGCAGTAGAGGGACAGGGGCTACGGGCTATGGCTACACCTTC. This translates into CASSRGTGATGYGYTF.

This clone has just a few counts. V is TRBV7-9 and J is TRBJ1-2, with D unresolved. Deletions cut 6 bases from V and 9 bases from J, with 14 bases between. CDR1 and CDR2 (germline): SEHNR, FQNEAQ (reference sequence). The CDR3 totals 12 residues. This chain's CDR3 is CASRRGSFRYTF. As DNA, the CDR3 is TGTGCCAGCAGAAGAGGGAGTTTTCGCTACACCTTC.

This clone was detected a few times. This chain joins TRBV9 and TRBJ1-2; D not resolved. CDR3 length equals 13 residues. V dropped 3 bases and J dropped 4 bases, with 10 bases sitting between them. Germline CDR1 reads SGDLS; CDR2 reads YYNGEE. The CDR3 coding sequence is TGTGCCAGCAGCGACCGTACCGGCTATGGCTACACCTTC. As protein: CASSDRTGYGYTF.

A few counts support this clone. The chain recombines TRBV14 with TRBJ2-5, with 7 bases matching TRBD1. CDR3 size: 14 residues. Looked up from germline, CDR1 is SGHDN and CDR2 is FVKESK. The V segment lost 6 bases and the J segment 2 bases; nucleotides outside the gene matches: 6. The CDR3 region has the DNA TGTGCCAGCAGACGAACAGGGGATCAAGAGACCCAGTACTTC. It codes for CASRRTGDQETQYF.

This clone showed up just a few times. The V gene is TRBV18, the J gene TRBJ1-2; perhaps TRBD1 as D (6 bases). The CDR3 length is 13 residues. Germline values: CDR1 KGHSH, CDR2 LQKENI. V was shortened by 6 bases and J by 6 bases, with 14 bases between the two germline ends. The CDR3 DNA reads TGTGCCAGCTCTCTCACAGGGTACAATGGCTACACCTTC. Its translation is CASSLTGYNGYTF.

This clone was seen a handful of times. The chain carries TRBV6-5 and TRBJ2-2; D is uncertain. V was trimmed by 5 bases and J by 1 base, leaving 2 bases between them. CDR1 and CDR2 (germline): MNHEY, SVGAGI. This CDR3 is 12 amino acids long. CDR3 sequence: CASSLNTGELFF. In nucleotides, the CDR3 is TGTGCCAGCAGTCTGAACACCGGGGAGCTGTTTTTT.

Concerning this clone itself: The sample contains more than one DNA sequence encoding this CDR3. The chain uses TRBV5-1 and TRBJ2-7; 9 positions match TRBD1. The germline V gene encodes CDR1 SGHRS and CDR2 YFSETQ. Unmatched junction bases numbered 3, after V lost 3 bases and J lost 2 bases. The CDR3 is made up of 14 amino acids. The CDR3 bases are TGCGCCAGCAGCTCCGGGACAGGGCCCTACGAGCAGTACTTC. This translates into CASSSGTGPYEQYF.

The chain has TRBV19 and TRBJ2-1; the D gene is possibly TRBD1 (7 bases). The germline V and J ends were trimmed by 6 bases and 3 bases, with 12 bases remaining between them. Germline CDR1 and CDR2: LNHDA and SQIVND (reference sequence). This CDR3 is 14 amino acids long. DNA of the CDR3: TGTGCCAGTAGCGGAGGGGACAGCTACAATGAGCAGTTCTTC. Its translation is CASSGGDSYNEQFF.

A few counts support this clone. The chain links TRBV7-6 to TRBJ2-5; possible D gene TRBD1, 6 bases. CDR1 is SGHVS, CDR2 FNYEAQ, per germline. This CDR3 region has 15 residues. Deletions cut 2 bases from V and 5 bases from J, with 15 bases between. The CDR3 sequence is CASSLNLGAAETQYF. The CDR3 region has the DNA TGTGCCAGCAGCTTAAACTTGGGGGCTGCGGAGACCCAGTACTTC.

V gene TRBV4-2 combines with J gene TRBJ2-5, with TRBD2 matching over 11 bases. This CDR3 contains 15 residues. Per the germline V gene, CDR1 is LGHNA and CDR2 is YNFKEQ. Germline trimming cut 1 base from V and 5 bases from J; bases unmatched to any gene: 3. The CDR3 is CASSQGWTSGETQYF. For the CDR3, the DNA is TGTGCCAGCAGCCAAGGGTGGACTAGCGGGGAGACCCAGTACTTC.

Only a few counts were recorded for this clone. The chain has TRBV2 and TRBJ2-2; possibly TRBD1 for D (5 bases). The CDR3 loop spans 15 amino acids. CDR1 is SNHLY and CDR2 is FYNNEI in the germline V gene. V gave up 2 bases and J gave up 0 bases, with 7 bases separating them. The CDR3 DNA follows: TGTGCCAGCAGTGAACAGGGTCCGAACACCGGGGAGCTGTTTTTT. This codes for CASSEQGPNTGELFF.

The chain carries TRBV11-2 and TRBJ2-3; possible D gene TRBD2, 5 bases. This CDR3 region has 15 residues. Trimming took off 1 base at V and 2 bases at J, with 10 bases between the two ends. Germline CDR1 SGHAT, CDR2 FQNNGV. The CDR3 loop reads CASSLAGLHTDTQYF. The CDR3 DNA reads TGTGCCAGCAGCTTAGCCGGACTGCACACAGATACGCAGTATTTT.

The V call is TRBV7-2, the J call TRBJ1-5; tentative D call: TRBD1 (6 bases). The V gene's germline CDR1 is SGHTA and CDR2 FQGNSA. The CDR3 length is 15 residues. With 1 base removed from V and 9 bases from J, the gap between germline ends came to 16 bases. The CDR3 region has the DNA TGTGCCAGCAGCTTAGACAGGGAACACATCAGGCCCCAGCATTTT. Amino acid sequence: CASSLDREHIRPQHF.

This clone was seen more than once but under ten times. This chain connects TRBV27 to TRBJ1-4, with D uncertain. Germline V gene lookup returns CDR1 MNHEY and CDR2 SMNVEV (reference sequence). This CDR3 has 12 residues. The V gene lost 3 bases and the J gene lost 5 bases, with 4 bases spanning the gap. This CDR3 reads CASSFLNEKLFF. The CDR3 DNA sequence: TGTGCCAGCAGTTTTCTCAATGAAAAACTGTTTTTT.

This clone was seen a few times. This chain links TRBV19 with TRBJ1-4, with TRBD1 identical over 7 bases. The CDR3 totals 17 residues. The J segment lost 4 bases and the V segment lost 3 bases, leaving 11 bases of the junction unmatched. Per germline, CDR1 LNHDA and CDR2 SQIVND (reference sequence). In nucleotides, the CDR3 is TGTGCCAGTAGTATCGGATTAAGACAGGGACGTAATGAAAAACTGTTTTTT. As protein: CASSIGLRQGRNEKLFF.

The J gene is TRBJ2-3, the V gene TRBV5-8; D perhaps matches TRBD1 (5 bases). This CDR3 region has 13 residues. V was pared by 1 base and J by 14 bases, with 17 bases between. CDR1 is SGHTS, CDR2 YDEGEE, per germline. The CDR3 loop reads CASSLTQGSFLYF. DNA of the CDR3: TGTGCCAGCAGCTTGACCCAGGGTAGTTTTCTGTATTTT.

Remarks on this clone: One end of the junction does not line up with germline, which may come from a read error. The chain links TRBV5-1 to TRBJ2-7, with 9 positions matching TRBD2. The CDR3 is 13 amino acids. The germline V gene encodes CDR1 SGHRS and CDR2 YFSETQ. The DNA of the CDR3 is TGCGCCAGCAGCTTGGCCGAGCGGGGGGCCTTACTCTTC. This translates into CASSLAERGALLF. Based on the CDR3 plus reference TRBV5-1 and TRBJ2-7, the full variable domain is KAGVTQTPRYLIKTRGQQVTLSCSPISGHRSVSWYQQTPGQGLQFLFEYFSETQRNKGNFPGRFSGRQFSNSRSEMNVSTLELGDSALYLCASSLAERGALLFGPGTRLTVT.

The chain uses TRBV9 and TRBJ2-7; tentatively, D is TRBD1 (6 bases). Germline values: CDR1 SGDLS, CDR2 YYNGEE. The V gene lost 2 bases and the J gene lost 0 bases, with 9 bases spanning the gap. The CDR3 has 14 residues. Written as DNA, the CDR3 is TGTGCCAGCAGCGTTGGGGACACCTCCTACGAGCAGTACTTC. This sequence encodes CASSVGDTSYEQYF.